The next 27 T cell receptor beta chains were all read from a single sample in a study of shared clonotypes between healthy human individuals. Only in-frame clones appear in the TCRdb table, and some are missing; sequencing was by immunoSEQ multiplex PCR. This table holds about 2.4 million clones, 80% to 95% found once. Sequenced material: naive CD4+ T cells from PBMCs. Sample subset: CD45RA+ positively selected. These receptors originate from a man aged 18-30 years in good health. Some clones in this sample may be carry-over from other donors' samples.

The chain has TRBV10-1 and TRBJ2-1, with 8 bases aligning to TRBD2. There are 16 residues in the CDR3. The ends lost 2 bases at V and 9 bases at J; junction bases unmatched: 12. CDR1 is WNHNN, CDR2 SYGVQD, per germline (reference sequence). The CDR3: CASSEVSLAAVGEQFF. The CDR3 DNA sequence: TGCGCCAGCAGTGAGGTTTCACTAGCGGCCGTGGGTGAGCAGTTCTTC.

V gene TRBV18 combines with J gene TRBJ1-2; the match to TRBD1 covers 11 bases. J gave up 8 bases and V 3 bases, and 11 bases lay outside the gene matches. Germline values: CDR1 KGHSH, CDR2 LQKENI. The CDR3 is made up of 16 amino acids. For the CDR3, the DNA is TGTGCCAGCTCACCTACCCGGCCGGGACAGGGGGGAGGCTACACCTTC. It codes for CASSPTRPGQGGGYTF.

The genes are TRBV14 and TRBJ1-3; D is perhaps TRBD1 (5 bases). The CDR3 is 15 residues long. The V end was cut by 0 bases, the J end by 1 base, with 7 bases between. Germline lookup yields CDR1 SGHDN and CDR2 FVKESK. The CDR3 protein is CASSQDRGSGNTIYF. As DNA, the CDR3 is TGTGCCAGCAGCCAAGATCGGGGGTCTGGAAACACCATATATTTT.

The rearrangement links TRBV28 to TRBJ1-1, with D possibly being TRBD1 (6 bases). In germline, CDR1 is MDHEN, CDR2 SYDVKM. The CDR3 is made up of 14 amino acids. V lost 1 base and J 7 bases, leaving 13 bases between the germline ends. The DNA of the CDR3 is TGTGCCAGCAGTTTATTAGGGGTACAGGGTGAAGCTTTCTTT. Its protein product is CASSLLGVQGEAFF.

The rearrangement links TRBV2 to TRBJ2-7; D gene unclear. V dropped 6 bases and J dropped 3 bases, with 9 bases sitting between them. Per the germline V gene, CDR1 is SNHLY and CDR2 is FYNNEI. The CDR3 consists of 12 residues. The CDR3 reads CASRRDVYEQYF. The DNA of the CDR3 is TGTGCCAGCAGAAGAGACGTCTACGAGCAGTACTTC.

The gene calls are TRBV28 and TRBJ1-2; unclear D gene. V lost 4 bases and J lost 7, with 10 bases in between. The CDR3 spans 12 residues. From germline, CDR1 is MDHEN and CDR2 SYDVKM. The CDR3 nucleotides read TGTGCCAGCAGTTCCCCTAAGTCTGGCTACACCTTC. Its translation is CASSSPKSGYTF.

The count of this clone is one. This rearrangement joins TRBV7-2 to TRBJ2-7; D uncertain. Deletions cut 4 bases from V and 0 bases from J, with 13 bases between. CDR1 and CDR2 (germline): SGHTA, FQGNSA. The CDR3 has 15 residues. Written as DNA, the CDR3 is TGTGCCAGCAGCTCGAGGCGTCACAGCTCCTACGAGCAGTACTTC. It codes for CASSSRRHSSYEQYF.

This chain joins TRBV5-4 and TRBJ1-1, with D possibly being TRBD1 (5 bases). The CDR3 contains 16 residues. Germline CDR1 reads SGHNT; CDR2 reads YYREEE (reference sequence). Trimming took off 3 bases at V and 6 bases at J, with 21 bases between the two ends. The CDR3 region is CASSSAQEGHLSEAFF. DNA of the CDR3: TGTGCCAGCAGCTCTGCCCAGGAGGGGCATCTGTCTGAAGCTTTCTTT.

CDR3 residues: CASTKAGAGEQYF. The DNA of the CDR3 is TGTGCCAGCACCAAGGCAGGGGCGGGAGAGCAGTACTTC. The chain recombines TRBV6-6 with TRBJ2-7; D tentatively fits TRBD1 or TRBD2 (6 bases each). The germline CDR1 and CDR2 sequences are MNHNY and SVGAGI (reference sequence). This CDR3 region has 13 residues. V was cut by 7 bases and J by 7 bases, with 17 bases left in between.

A word on this clone: A much larger clonotype is one base distant, so this may be a read error. This same CDR3 is encoded by further DNA sequences in the sample. The chain links TRBV5-1 to TRBJ2-5; D ambiguous. Germline values: CDR1 SGHRS, CDR2 YFSETQ. This CDR3 comprises 11 residues. Deletions cut 5 bases from V and 1 base from J, with 3 bases between. CDR3 in amino acids: CASRFQETQYF. In nucleotides, the CDR3 is TGCGCCAGCAGATTCCAAGAGACCCAGTACTTC. The full variable domain, with the rest looked up from reference TRBV5-1 and TRBJ2-5, is KAGVTQTPRYLIKTRGQQVTLSCSPISGHRSVSWYQQTPGQGLQFLFEYFSETQRNKGNFPGRFSGRQFSNSRSEMNVSTLELGDSALYLCASRFQETQYFGPGTRLLVL.

The rearrangement joins TRBV19 to TRBJ2-7; possible D gene TRBD1, 6 bases. CDR1 is LNHDA, CDR2 SQIVND, per germline (reference sequence). The germline V and J ends were trimmed by 5 bases and 1 base, with 12 bases remaining between them. The CDR3 extends over 14 amino acids. CDR3 nucleotides: TGTGCCAGTAGTCAGAACAGGGCTTCCTACGAGCAGTACTTC. It encodes CASSQNRASYEQYF.

This sequence joins TRBV5-1 and TRBJ2-3; 9 bases map to TRBD2. Germline V gene data show CDR1 as SGHRS and CDR2 as YFSETQ. V dropped 3 bases and J dropped 6; count of bases not matched to a gene: 14. This CDR3 contains 17 residues. The CDR3 bases are TGCGCCAGCAGCTCACGGACTCTGGGACTAGCAGTGGATACGCAGTATTTT. Translation: CASSSRTLGLAVDTQYF.

The chain combines TRBV28 with TRBJ2-3; no reliable D call. This CDR3 contains 14 residues. Trimming stripped 1 base from V and 2 bases from J, with 7 bases between. Germline values: CDR1 MDHEN, CDR2 SYDVKM. Written as DNA, the CDR3 is TGTGCCAGCAGTTTATCCAGGAACACAGATACGCAGTATTTT. It translates to CASSLSRNTDTQYF.

The chain uses TRBV7-9 and TRBJ1-2; D is ambiguous. In germline, CDR1 is SEHNR, CDR2 FQNEAQ (reference sequence). V was cut by 4 bases and J by 6 bases, with 9 bases left in between. CDR3 length equals 12 residues. CDR3 DNA: TGTGCCAGCAGCTCTGGTTTTGATGGCTACACCTTC. Its protein is CASSSGFDGYTF.

The V gene is TRBV28, the J gene TRBJ1-1; D remains unclear. Germline V gene sequence: CDR1 MDHEN, CDR2 SYDVKM. V lost 7 bases and J lost 6, with 12 bases in between. The CDR3 sequence is 12 residues long. The CDR3 loop is CASNLIGAEAFF. CDR3 nucleotide sequence: TGTGCCAGCAACCTAATTGGGGCTGAAGCTTTCTTT.

This chain uses TRBV9 with TRBJ2-1; 10 bases are shared with TRBD2. There are 14 residues in the CDR3. Germline-derived CDR1 and CDR2 are SGDLS and YYNGEE. Germline trimming cut 2 bases from V and 10 bases from J; bases unmatched to any gene: 6. The CDR3 sequence: CASSVVSGGVEQFF. The CDR3 nucleotides are TGTGCCAGCAGCGTTGTCAGCGGGGGGGTGGAGCAGTTCTTC. Full variable domain (remainder filled in from reference TRBV9 and TRBJ2-1): DSGVTQTPKHLITATGQRVTLRCSPRSGDLSVYWYQQSLDQGLQFLIQYYNGEERAKGNILERFSAQQFPDLHSELNLSSLELGDSALYFCASSVVSGGVEQFFGPGTRLTVL.

The chain has TRBV19 and TRBJ1-5, with TRBD1 matching over 10 bases. This CDR3 contains 16 residues. V shed 6 bases, J shed 1 base, and the junction held 6 bases outside the gene matches. Per the germline V gene, CDR1 is LNHDA and CDR2 is SQIVND (reference sequence). The CDR3, as DNA: TGTGCCAGTAGATGGACAGGGGGAAGGAGCAATCAGCCCCAGCATTTT. It encodes CASRWTGGRSNQPQHF. The complete variable domain, with remaining parts taken from reference TRBV19 and TRBJ1-5, reads DGGITQSPKYLFRKEGQNVTLSCEQNLNHDAMYWYRQDPGQGLRLIYYSQIVNDFQKGDIAEGYSVSREKKESFPLTVTSAQKNPTAFYLCASRWTGGRSNQPQHFGDGTRLSIL.

As to this clone: This sample also contains other DNA sequences that code for the same CDR3. V usage is TRBV5-1 and J usage is TRBJ1-2, with D unclear. V was pared by 0 bases and J by 5 bases, with 8 bases between. The germline V gene encodes CDR1 SGHRS and CDR2 YFSETQ. The CDR3 is 13 amino acids. This chain's CDR3 is CASSLDGTYGYTF. CDR3 coding DNA: TGCGCCAGCAGCTTGGACGGCACTTATGGCTACACCTTC.

The chain joins TRBV5-4 to TRBJ2-5, with unresolved D. Trimming removed 4 bases from V and 4 bases from J, with 14 bases in between. The V gene's germline CDR1 is SGHNT and CDR2 YYREEE (reference sequence). The CDR3 loop spans 14 amino acids. The CDR3 here is CASSPFLGRETQYF. The CDR3, as DNA: TGTGCCAGCAGCCCATTCTTGGGTAGAGAGACCCAGTACTTC.

This clone appeared a single time. The chain employs TRBV28 and TRBJ1-6; 8 bases line up with TRBD1. The CDR3 has 15 residues. With V trimmed by 4 bases and J by 10 bases, 9 bases remained unmatched. Germline V lookup: CDR1 MDHEN, CDR2 SYDVKM. The CDR3 spells CASSSRTGPGSPLHF. The CDR3 DNA reads TGTGCCAGCAGTTCACGGACAGGGCCGGGCTCACCCCTCCACTTT.

J is TRBJ1-1 and V is TRBV18; D is uncertain. The V gene lost 4 bases and the J gene lost 1 base, with 10 bases spanning the gap. The CDR3 is 14 amino acids. Germline lookup yields CDR1 KGHSH and CDR2 LQKENI. The DNA of the CDR3 is TGTGCCAGCTCACAGTCGAGAACGAACACTGAAGCTTTCTTT. It encodes CASSQSRTNTEAFF. Filled out from reference TRBV18 and TRBJ1-1, the complete variable domain reads NAGVMQNPRHLVRRRGQEARLRCSPMKGHSHVYWYRQLPEEGLKFMVYLQKENIIDESGMPKERFSAEFPKEGPSILRIQQVVRGDSAAYFCASSQSRTNTEAFFGQGTRLTVV.

With regard to this clone: This sample also contains other DNA sequences that code for the same CDR3. The chain joins TRBV2 to TRBJ2-5, with a tentative D call TRBD1 (6 bases). The CDR3 extends over 13 amino acids. V was cut by 2 bases and J by 4 bases, with 8 bases left in between. The germline V gene has CDR1 SNHLY and CDR2 FYNNEI. CDR3 loop: CASSERRGETQYF. The CDR3 nucleotides are TGTGCCAGCAGTGAACGCAGGGGAGAGACCCAGTACTTC.

The gene calls are TRBV5-4 and TRBJ2-5; D could derive from TRBD1 or TRBD2 (7 bases each). Germline CDR1 is SGHNT and CDR2 is YYREEE (reference sequence). The CDR3 runs 16 residues. Trimming cost V 4 bases and J 5 bases, with 21 bases left between them. This CDR3 reads CASSGRGRPGGETQYF. CDR3 sequence (DNA): TGTGCCAGCAGCGGGAGGGGGCGCCCCGGGGGGGAGACCCAGTACTTC.

The chain joins TRBV28 to TRBJ2-1; 10 nucleotides match TRBD2. This CDR3 is 16 amino acids long. V gave up 1 base and J gave up 9 bases; unmatched junction bases: 9. Germline-derived CDR1 and CDR2 are MDHEN and SYDVKM. In DNA, the CDR3 is TGTGCCAGCAGTTTATCGGGACTAGCGAGCCGGGGTGAGCAGTTCTTC. It specifies CASSLSGLASRGEQFF.

The V call is TRBV2, the J call TRBJ2-3; TRBD2 agrees at 9 bases. J was trimmed by 0 bases and V by 6 bases; bases with no gene match: 7. Per germline, CDR1 SNHLY and CDR2 FYNNEI. There are 16 residues in the CDR3. CDR3 bases: TGTGCCAGCAGCGGCGGTGCGGGAGGGAGCACAGATACGCAGTATTTT. This sequence encodes CASSGGAGGSTDTQYF.

V and J are TRBV18 and TRBJ2-3; 7 bases map to TRBD2. The CDR3 loop spans 13 amino acids. Unmatched junction bases numbered 1, after V lost 5 bases and J lost 2 bases. Germline V gene sequence: CDR1 KGHSH, CDR2 LQKENI. The CDR3 DNA sequence: TGTGCCAGCTCAGGGACTACCACAGATACGCAGTATTTT. It is translated as CASSGTTTDTQYF.

This sequence joins TRBV10-1 and TRBJ1-2; 7 nucleotides align to TRBD1. The CDR3 spans 13 residues. Germline assignment: CDR1 WNHNN and CDR2 SYGVQD (reference sequence). Trimming removed 2 bases from V and 7 bases from J; junction bases left unmatched: 4. The DNA for the CDR3 is TGCGCCAGCAGTGAGACAGGGGCGATTGGCTACACCTTC. This translates into CASSETGAIGYTF.